Following are 20 T cell receptor beta chains from one sample sequenced in a study of cytomegalovirus exposure and HLA in healthy donors. This PCR relied on a set of 60 Vbeta primers and 13 Jbeta primers. Generated by immunoSEQ multiplex PCR, the TCRdb table keeps only in-frame clones and is missing some. This sample carries under 200,000 clones, about 80% of them seen once, and the ten largest clones take under 1.5%. The material sequenced was PBMCs. The receptors were sampled from a young man in good health and CMV-seronegative.

This chain connects TRBV6-5 to TRBJ2-2; D gene ambiguous. V lost 2 bases to trimming and J lost 5 bases, with 9 bases between them. Germline V CDR1 and CDR2: MNHEY, SVGAGI. CDR3 size: 14 residues. In DNA, the CDR3 is TGTGCCAGCAGTTACCTCAGGTTGACCGGGGAGCTGTTTTTT. This codes for CASSYLRLTGELFF.

This clone was seen a handful of times. The V and J genes are TRBV27 and TRBJ1-6; a possible D gene is TRBD1 (5 bases). This CDR3 has 17 residues. Germline assignment: CDR1 MNHEY and CDR2 SMNVEV (reference sequence). Trimming removed 3 bases from V and 0 bases from J, with 12 bases in between. The CDR3 bases are TGTGCCAGCAGTTTCCTAGGGGAACTCTCCTATAATTCACCCCTCCACTTT. Residues: CASSFLGELSYNSPLHF.

The chain joins TRBV5-1 to TRBJ2-7, with 7 nucleotides matching TRBD1. CDR1 and CDR2 from the germline V gene are SGHRS and YFSETQ. With V trimmed by 3 bases and J by 3 bases, 9 bases remained unmatched. The CDR3 is made up of 15 amino acids. CDR3 bases: TGCGCCAGCAGCTACTCCGGGACAGCTCTCTACGAGCAGTACTTC. Translated, it gives CASSYSGTALYEQYF.

The chain has TRBV6-1 and TRBJ1-4, with D maybe TRBD1 (5 bases). The CDR3 length is 14 residues. The V end was cut by 2 bases, the J end by 7 bases, with 11 bases between. CDR1 MNHNS and CDR2 SASEGT come from the germline V gene. The CDR3 nucleotides read TGTGCCAGCAGTGAATGGCAGGGAGGTGAAAAACTGTTTTTT. Its protein product is CASSEWQGGEKLFF.

The chain joins TRBV30 to TRBJ2-5; 8 positions agree with TRBD2. Looked up from germline, CDR1 is GTSNPN and CDR2 is SVGIG (reference sequence). V shed 5 bases, J shed 5 bases, and the junction held 7 bases outside the gene matches. The CDR3 length is 13 residues. CDR3 nucleotide sequence: TGTGCCTGGGAAAGCGGGAGTGGCGAGACCCAGTACTTC. The encoded protein is CAWESGSGETQYF. Filled out from reference TRBV30 and TRBJ2-5, the complete variable domain reads SQTIHQWPATLVQPVGSPLSLECTVEGTSNPNLYWYRQAAGRGLQLLFYSVGIGQISSEVPQNLSASRPQDRQFILSSKKLLLSDSGFYLCAWESGSGETQYFGPGTRLLVL.

V and J are TRBV27 and TRBJ2-1; 8 bases are a match to TRBD2. V shed 6 bases, J shed 8 bases, and the junction held 15 bases outside the gene matches. The CDR3 covers 16 residues. CDR1 and CDR2 from the germline V gene are MNHEY and SMNVEV (reference sequence). The DNA of the CDR3 is TGTGCCAGCAGCTCCGCCGGGGGGGCTACAATCCATGAGCAGTTCTTC. This sequence encodes CASSSAGGATIHEQFF.

This chain uses TRBV5-1 with TRBJ1-1; D perhaps matches TRBD1 (6 bases). Trimming removed 0 bases from V and 7 bases from J, with 16 bases in between. CDR1 and CDR2 from the germline V gene are SGHRS and YFSETQ. This CDR3 comprises 15 residues. The CDR3 nucleotides are TGCGCCAGCAGCTTGGACGTGAGAAGGGGGGGTGAAGCTTTCTTT. This sequence encodes CASSLDVRRGGEAFF.

The table lists this clone with a count of one. The V call is TRBV7-2, the J call TRBJ1-6; 7 bases are shared with TRBD1. The germline gives CDR1 SGHTA, CDR2 FQGNSA. V lost 5 bases, J lost 5 bases, and 9 bases stayed unmatched. This CDR3 region has 16 residues. In DNA form, the CDR3 reads TGTGCCAGCAGCCGACTCCCGGGACAGCATAATTCACCCCTCCACTTT. Protein: CASSRLPGQHNSPLHF.

The chain couples TRBV4-3 to TRBJ1-1; TRBD1 is a possible D gene (6 bases). The germline gives CDR1 LGHNA, CDR2 YSLEER. The CDR3 covers 14 residues. Deletions cut 1 base from V and 1 base from J, with 7 bases between. The CDR3 loop reads CASSQVGANTEAFF. CDR3 bases: TGCGCCAGCAGCCAAGTGGGGGCGAACACTGAAGCTTTCTTT.

CDR3 region: CASSIHGTEAFF. The CDR3 region has the DNA TGTGCCAGTAGTATTCACGGCACTGAAGCTTTCTTT. The chain recombines TRBV19 with TRBJ1-1; no clear D. From germline, CDR1 is LNHDA and CDR2 SQIVND (reference sequence). V lost 3 bases and J lost 4, with 6 bases in between. CDR3 length: 12 residues.

The gene calls are TRBV5-6 and TRBJ1-1; tentative D call: TRBD1 (5 bases). Germline lookup yields CDR1 SGHDT and CDR2 YYEEEE. The V end was cut by 2 bases, the J end by 4 bases, with 12 bases between. The CDR3 covers 14 residues. DNA of the CDR3: TGTGCCAGCAGCTTAGGGCAGGGTGTCACTGAAGCTTTCTTT. Amino acids: CASSLGQGVTEAFF.

V and J are TRBV9 and TRBJ2-4, with 11 bases aligning to TRBD1. Unmatched junction bases numbered 4, after V lost 4 bases and J lost 7 bases. Germline V lookup: CDR1 SGDLS, CDR2 YYNGEE. The length of the CDR3 is 14 residues. The CDR3 sequence is CASSPGTGGNIQYF. The DNA for the CDR3 is TGTGCCAGCAGCCCCGGGACAGGGGGTAACATTCAGTACTTC.

This clone was seen only a few times. The CDR3 reads CASSQESGQPNEKLFF. The CDR3 DNA reads as TGCGCCAGCAGCCAAGAATCCGGACAGCCTAATGAAAAACTGTTTTTT. The chain uses TRBV4-1 and TRBJ1-4; D might be TRBD1 (6 bases). CDR1 is MGHRA, CDR2 YSYEKL, per germline. Trimming shortened V by 0 bases and J by 3 bases, and 11 bases separated the two germline ends. The CDR3 spans 16 residues.

The V call is TRBV18, the J call TRBJ2-7, with D possibly matching TRBD1 (5 bases). Trimming cost V 2 bases and J 3 bases, with 14 bases left between them. The germline V gene encodes CDR1 KGHSH and CDR2 LQKENI. This CDR3 has 15 amino acids. CDR3 in DNA: TGTGCCAGCTCACCATCCCGAGACAGACACTACGAGCAGTACTTC. This gives the protein CASSPSRDRHYEQYF.

This clone turned up a few times. V and J are TRBV4-1 and TRBJ2-3; 7 bases line up with TRBD1. The length of the CDR3 is 16 residues. CDR1 and CDR2 (germline): MGHRA, YSYEKL. The junction had 4 bases not matched to a gene; V was cut back by 0 bases and J by 1 base. Here the CDR3 reads CASSQDEGAGTDTQYF. The DNA for the CDR3 is TGCGCCAGCAGCCAAGATGAGGGGGCTGGCACAGATACGCAGTATTTT.

As regards this clone: The junction departs from the called germline gene at one end, perhaps through a read error. The chain is built from TRBV7-9 and TRBJ2-3, with TRBD2 identical over 7 bases. This CDR3 spans 15 amino acids. Germline CDR1 is SEHNR and CDR2 is FQNEAQ (reference sequence). CDR3 DNA sequence: TGTTCCAGCAGCCCCCCAGCGGGGATCACAGATACGCAGTATTTT. Translation: CSSSPPAGITDTQYF.

This clone was counted a few times. The chain employs TRBV5-4 and TRBJ2-7, with a possible D match to TRBD1 (6 bases). CDR3 length equals 14 residues. V was clipped by 3 bases and J by 3 bases, with 13 bases between them. Germline loops: CDR1 SGHNT, CDR2 YYREEE (reference sequence). For the CDR3, the DNA is TGTGCCAGCAGCTACGACAGGACCTTCTACGAGCAGTACTTC. It translates to CASSYDRTFYEQYF. The complete variable domain, with remaining parts taken from reference TRBV5-4 and TRBJ2-7, reads ETGVTQSPTHLIKTRGQQVTLRCSSQSGHNTVSWYQQALGQGPQFIFQYYREEENGRGNFPPRFSGLQFPNYSSELNVNALELDDSALYLCASSYDRTFYEQYFGPGTRLTVT.

The CDR3 DNA is TGTGCCAGCAGTGTCAGCTCGGGCGGGAATGAGCAGTTCTTC. This gives the protein CASSVSSGGNEQFF. The chain has TRBV2 and TRBJ2-1; D possibly corresponds to TRBD2 (5 bases). This CDR3 is 14 amino acids long. Trimming took 4 bases from V and 7 from J, leaving 14 bases between them. Germline CDR1 reads SNHLY; CDR2 reads FYNNEI.

The sample holds a few counts of this clone. J is TRBJ2-7 and V is TRBV27; 7 positions agree with TRBD1. Germline-derived CDR1 and CDR2 are MNHEY and SMNVEV (reference sequence). V trimming: 2 bases; J trimming: 3 bases; junction bases outside the gene matches: 4. The CDR3 has 14 amino acids. CDR3 residues: CASSLNYRGYEQYF. CDR3 DNA: TGTGCCAGCAGTTTAAACTACAGGGGCTACGAGCAGTACTTC.

The V call is TRBV4-3, the J call TRBJ2-7, with a tentative D call TRBD1 (6 bases). This CDR3 is 14 amino acids long. Looked up from germline, CDR1 is LGHNA and CDR2 is YSLEER. With 3 bases removed from V and 6 bases from J, the gap between germline ends came to 15 bases. CDR3 in amino acids: CASSHGTGSAEQYF. CDR3 DNA sequence: TGCGCCAGCAGCCACGGCACAGGGTCGGCCGAGCAGTACTTC.